The clone carrying this TCR beta chain was observed many times. The sample comes from a study of T cells in Graves' hyperthyroidism and ophthalmopathy. The CDR3 runs 14 residues. V lost 2 bases to trimming and J lost 5 bases, with 12 bases between them. Germline CDR1 and CDR2: KGHSH and LQKENI. The CDR3 regions of TCR beta were amplified from RNA transcripts. The study used the HTBI primer set for a first-round RT-PCR of the TCR CDR3. TCRdb reprocessed the multiplex PCR reads with MiXCR, giving one entry per CDR3 protein. This sample has fewer than 650,000 distinct CDR3 sequences; about 14% occur once, and the top ten carry about 6.6%.

The origin of this receptor is a woman aged 18-29 years with Graves' ophthalmopathy. The chain employs TRBV18 and TRBJ2-5; TRBD2 is a possible D gene (6 bases). Sequenced sample: blood. The CDR3 protein is CASSPGGIGETQYF. The DNA for the CDR3 is TGTGCCAGCTCACCAGGAGGGATCGGGGAGACCCAGTACTTC.